These T cell receptor beta chains were read from a single sample in a study of shared clonotypes between healthy human individuals. The data were produced by immunoSEQ multiplex PCR, yet TCRdb's version contains in-frame clones alone and is incomplete. The sample lists some 2.3 million clones, more than 85% occurring once. The sample taken for sequencing was naive CD4+ T cells from PBMCs. The receptors originated from a young man in good health. Some clones in this sample may be carry-over from other donors' samples. Each CDR3 is given with its conserved first and last residue. D genes are given only for firm matches. Some rows mark clone size as missing; the rest say once, few, many or name a class of expanded clone.

J,D,V,size,DNA,CDR3
TRBJ1-2,TRBD1,TRBV9,.,TGTGCCAGCAGCGTAGTGGGACAGGGGGCGTCTGGCTACACCTTC,CASSVVGQGASGYTF
TRBJ2-1,TRBD2,TRBV7-8,.,TGTGCCAGCAGCCAACTAGCGGGATCCCCTGAGCAGTTCTTC,CASSQLAGSPEQFF
TRBJ2-5,.,TRBV2,.,TGTGCCAGCAGCGTAACGGTATTCCGGGAGACCCAGTACTTC,CASSVTVFRETQYF
TRBJ2-3,.,TRBV20-1,.,TGCAGTGCTAGAGGAGGAGATACGCAGTATTTT,CSARGGDTQYF
TRBJ2-1,.,TRBV5-1,.,TGCGCCAGCAGCAGGGGGACCCTTTACAATGAGCAGTTCTTC,CASSRGTLYNEQFF
TRBJ2-7,.,TRBV5-4,.,TGTGCCAGCAGCTTGGAAGGTCTAACATCTCCTAACGAGCAGTACTTC,CASSLEGLTSPNEQYF
TRBJ2-5,.,TRBV7-9,.,TGTGCCAGCAGCTTAGCTGCCATAGAGACCCAGTACTTC,CASSLAAIETQYF
TRBJ2-7,.,TRBV23-1,.,TGCGCCAGCAGTCAACCAGTCTATGAGGGAGCGAATTACGAGCAGTACTTC,CASSQPVYEGANYEQYF
TRBJ2-7,.,TRBV7-2,.,TGTGCCAGCAGCTTAGCGGGGACTTCGAACGAGCAGTACTTC,CASSLAGTSNEQYF
TRBJ2-2,.,TRBV19,.,TGTGCCAGTAGTACCATGGGGCGGCCGAACACCGGGGAGCTGTTTTTT,CASSTMGRPNTGELFF
TRBJ1-2,.,TRBV4-2,.,TGTGCCAGCAGCCAAGATTCGGCTGGGGGGTCCGGCTACACCTTC,CASSQDSAGGSGYTF
TRBJ2-5,.,TRBV27,once,TGTGCCAGCAGTTTATTACGAGAGACCCAGTACTTC,CASSLLRETQYF
TRBJ2-3,TRBD2,TRBV9,once,TGTGCCAGCAGCCCGGGACTAGCGGGAGGGCCAGATACGCAGTATTTT,CASSPGLAGGPDTQYF
TRBJ1-4,.,TRBV9,.,TGTGCCAGCAGCCCCCACCCGACAGCAACTAATGAAAAACTGTTTTTT,CASSPHPTATNEKLFF
TRBJ1-5,TRBD1,TRBV5-8,.,TGTGCCAGCAGCCTGGGACAGGGTTGGGATCAGCCCCAGCATTTT,CASSLGQGWDQPQHF
TRBJ2-3,TRBD2,TRBV6-1,.,TGTGCCAGCAACCTAGCGGGCACAGATACGCAGTATTTT,CASNLAGTDTQYF
TRBJ2-3,.,TRBV6-1,.,TGTGCCAGCAGTCAGGGGAATACGCAGTATTTT,CASSQGNTQYF
TRBJ2-3,.,TRBV7-2,.,TGTGCCAGCAGATTAGCTGACAGGCTGGCTCCCACAGATACGCAGTATTTT,CASRLADRLAPTDTQYF
TRBJ2-3,TRBD2,TRBV9,.,TGTGCCAGCAGCGTAGGACTAGCGGGATACACAGATACGCAGTATTTT,CASSVGLAGYTDTQYF
TRBJ2-3,.,TRBV28,.,TGTGCCAGCAGTTCTCTACCCCCCCCAGATACGCAGTATTTT,CASSSLPPPDTQYF
TRBJ2-2,.,TRBV7-2,.,TGTGCCAGCAGCTTACAAGGGGCAACGTACACCGGGGAGCTGTTTTTT,CASSLQGATYTGELFF
TRBJ1-5,.,TRBV28,.,TGTGCCAGCAGGACCTTGGACAAAACCTATCAGCCCCAGCATTTT,CASRTLDKTYQPQHF
TRBJ2-5,.,TRBV2,.,TGTGCCAGCACCGCAAACCAAGAGACCCAGTACTTC,CASTANQETQYF
TRBJ1-2,TRBD1,TRBV5-3,.,TGTGCCAGAAGCTTCCAGGACAGGAGCTACACCTTC,CARSFQDRSYTF
TRBJ1-2,TRBD1,TRBV7-9,.,TGTGCCAGCAGTACCTACAGGGGGAAGGCAGCAGTTTACGGCTACACCTTC,CASSTYRGKAAVYGYTF
TRBJ2-3,.,TRBV9,once,TGTGCCAGCAGCGGAGGAGATACGCAGTATTTT,CASSGGDTQYF
TRBJ2-3,.,TRBV4-1,.,TGCGCCAGCAGCCAAGGGAACAGGGAGAGAACGCAGTATTTT,CASSQGNRERTQYF
TRBJ2-2,.,TRBV30,.,TGTGCCTGGAGTGTACTGGTCCCCGGGGAGCTGTTTTTT,CAWSVLVPGELFF
TRBJ2-4,.,TRBV29-1,.,TGCAGCGTTCGAGTGACAGGAGGTAACATTCAGTACTTC,CSVRVTGGNIQYF